Listed below are T cell receptor beta chains from one sample, sequenced in a study of identifying expanded T cells in peripheral blood. Data came from immunoSEQ multiplex PCR; TCRdb stores just in-frame clones and leaves some out. This sample has tens of thousands of clones, with 88% found just once. The source material was blood. The receptor source for this set is a person between 18 and 70 years old in good health. Each CDR3 is given without its conserved first and last residue. D genes are given only for firm matches.

J gene: TRBJ1-5
V gene: TRBV19
D gene: -
CDR3 protein: ASTTGQLNQPQH

J gene: TRBJ1-1
V gene: TRBV11-3
D gene: TRBD1
CDR3 protein: ASSSAGTGGITEAF

J gene: TRBJ2-1
V gene: TRBV28
D gene: -
CDR3 protein: ASSLPLGGEQF

J gene: TRBJ1-2
V gene: TRBV7-2
D gene: -
CDR3 protein: ASSSPTLGHRYGYT

J gene: TRBJ1-1
V gene: TRBV6-5
D gene: TRBD1
CDR3 protein: ASMIQGGGGTEAF

J gene: TRBJ2-2
V gene: TRBV5-4
D gene: -
CDR3 protein: ASSQRTGFNTGELF

J gene: TRBJ1-3
V gene: TRBV19
D gene: TRBD1
CDR3 protein: ASSDRGLGNTIY

J gene: TRBJ1-1
V gene: TRBV15
D gene: -
CDR3 protein: ATSPPSDTEAF

J gene: TRBJ2-1
V gene: TRBV7-9
D gene: TRBD1
CDR3 protein: ASSLGQGVYNEQF

J gene: TRBJ2-7
V gene: TRBV7-2
D gene: TRBD2
CDR3 protein: ASSTSSGRGEQY

J gene: TRBJ2-1
V gene: TRBV2
D gene: -
CDR3 protein: ASKRTNNEQF

J gene: TRBJ1-1
V gene: TRBV7-9
D gene: -
CDR3 protein: ASSSILSNTEAF

J gene: TRBJ2-6
V gene: TRBV23-1
D gene: -
CDR3 protein: ASSQSLQRHGTLFAGANVLT

J gene: TRBJ1-1
V gene: TRBV27
D gene: -
CDR3 protein: ASRHRSLNTEAF

J gene: TRBJ1-4
V gene: TRBV7-9
D gene: -
CDR3 protein: ASSHRDEDEKLF

J gene: TRBJ2-5
V gene: TRBV5-6
D gene: TRBD2
CDR3 protein: ASSLSGRGETQY

J gene: TRBJ1-2
V gene: TRBV6-5
D gene: -
CDR3 protein: ASSSSRGRFYGYT

J gene: TRBJ2-1
V gene: TRBV5-1
D gene: -
CDR3 protein: ASSFSGQYNEQF

J gene: TRBJ2-7
V gene: TRBV7-3
D gene: TRBD1
CDR3 protein: ASSPRGPSLSYEQY

J gene: TRBJ1-1
V gene: TRBV11-3
D gene: -
CDR3 protein: ASSLTQGNTEAF

J gene: TRBJ2-5
V gene: TRBV2
D gene: -
CDR3 protein: ASSGRQGRLGETQY

J gene: TRBJ1-2
V gene: TRBV28
D gene: -
CDR3 protein: ASSPPAGGGTYGYT

J gene: TRBJ2-1
V gene: TRBV6-5
D gene: TRBD1
CDR3 protein: ASIYRTGKVYEQF

J gene: TRBJ2-3
V gene: TRBV7-2
D gene: TRBD1
CDR3 protein: ASSFIPGQGTDTQY

J gene: TRBJ1-5
V gene: TRBV9
D gene: -
CDR3 protein: ASSAGGPSSGGNQPQH

J gene: TRBJ1-1
V gene: TRBV10-2
D gene: -
CDR3 protein: ASRAGRNTEAF

J gene: TRBJ1-2
V gene: TRBV7-9
D gene: -
CDR3 protein: ASSLVGTEYGYT

J gene: TRBJ1-4
V gene: TRBV19
D gene: -
CDR3 protein: ASSSSGPGANEKLF

J gene: TRBJ2-7
V gene: TRBV19
D gene: -
CDR3 protein: ATYSPGTGGTYEQY

J gene: TRBJ2-5
V gene: TRBV18
D gene: -
CDR3 protein: ASSHKY

J gene: TRBJ2-7
V gene: TRBV6-1
D gene: TRBD2
CDR3 protein: ASSGGSGVIYEQY

J gene: TRBJ2-3
V gene: TRBV7-6
D gene: -
CDR3 protein: ASSLATDTQY

J gene: TRBJ2-5
V gene: TRBV5-6
D gene: -
CDR3 protein: ASSIQETQY

J gene: TRBJ2-1
V gene: TRBV6-6
D gene: TRBD1
CDR3 protein: ASGQPGNEQF

J gene: TRBJ1-5
V gene: TRBV29-1
D gene: TRBD1
CDR3 protein: SASGTGSNQPQH

J gene: TRBJ2-7
V gene: TRBV5-4
D gene: -
CDR3 protein: ASTPSHSEGSYEQY

J gene: TRBJ2-3
V gene: TRBV30
D gene: -
CDR3 protein: AWASTSGRNPTDTQY

J gene: TRBJ2-5
V gene: TRBV5-6
D gene: TRBD1
CDR3 protein: ASSQKGQLQETQY

J gene: TRBJ2-1
V gene: TRBV14
D gene: -
CDR3 protein: ASSQGDYNEQF

J gene: TRBJ2-2
V gene: TRBV18
D gene: TRBD2
CDR3 protein: ASSPRSGRVGELF

J gene: TRBJ1-4
V gene: TRBV7-9
D gene: TRBD1
CDR3 protein: ASSRTGTDEKLF

J gene: TRBJ2-6
V gene: TRBV7-2
D gene: -
CDR3 protein: ASSLARGPGANVLT

J gene: TRBJ2-5
V gene: TRBV5-1
D gene: -
CDR3 protein: ASSLRNSGSLETQY

J gene: TRBJ2-5
V gene: TRBV4-2
D gene: TRBD2
CDR3 protein: ASSLTLAGPGTQY

J gene: TRBJ1-2
V gene: TRBV7-2
D gene: -
CDR3 protein: ASSLAEGGAGYGYT